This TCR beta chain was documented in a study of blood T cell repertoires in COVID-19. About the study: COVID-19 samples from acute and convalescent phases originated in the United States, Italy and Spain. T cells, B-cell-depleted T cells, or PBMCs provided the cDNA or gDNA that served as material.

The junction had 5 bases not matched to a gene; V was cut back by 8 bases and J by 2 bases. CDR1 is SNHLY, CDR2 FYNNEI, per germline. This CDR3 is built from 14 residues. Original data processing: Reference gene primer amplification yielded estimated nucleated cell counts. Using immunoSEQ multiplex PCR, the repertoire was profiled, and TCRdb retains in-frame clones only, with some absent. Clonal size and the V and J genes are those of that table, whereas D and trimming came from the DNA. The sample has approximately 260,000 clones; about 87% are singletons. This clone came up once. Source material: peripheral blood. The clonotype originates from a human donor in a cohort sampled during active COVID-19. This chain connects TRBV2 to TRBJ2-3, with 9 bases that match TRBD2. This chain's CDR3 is CASPAGGSTDTQYF. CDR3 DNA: TGTGCCAGCCCAGCGGGGGGATCCACAGATACGCAGTATTTT.